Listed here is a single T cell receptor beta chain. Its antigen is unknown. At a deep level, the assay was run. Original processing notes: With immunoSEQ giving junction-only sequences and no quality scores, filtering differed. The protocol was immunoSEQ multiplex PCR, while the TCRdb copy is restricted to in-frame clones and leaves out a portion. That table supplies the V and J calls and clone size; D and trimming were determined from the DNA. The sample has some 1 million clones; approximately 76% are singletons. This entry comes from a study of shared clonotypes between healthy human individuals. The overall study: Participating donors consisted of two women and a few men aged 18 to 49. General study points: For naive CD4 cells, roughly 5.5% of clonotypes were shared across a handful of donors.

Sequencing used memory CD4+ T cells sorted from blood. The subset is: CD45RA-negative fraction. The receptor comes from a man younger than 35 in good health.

The CDR3 region is CASKGLAGVSQFF. The CDR3 region has the DNA TGTGCCAGCAAAGGACTAGCGGGAGTGTCGCAGTTCTTC. This sequence joins TRBV11-2 and TRBJ2-1; 13 positions agree with TRBD2. After removal of 7 bases from V and 12 bases from J, the junction contained 6 bases not matched to a gene. Germline V lookup: CDR1 SGHAT, CDR2 FQNNGV. The CDR3 has 13 residues.